This T cell receptor beta chain emerged from a study of T cell changes during pregnancy in multiple sclerosis. Generated by immunoSEQ multiplex PCR, the TCRdb table keeps only in-frame clones and is missing some. The table records around 78,000 clones, around 93% of them present only once. The V gene lost 4 bases and the J gene lost 0 bases, with 11 bases spanning the gap. The CDR3 consists of 15 residues. Germline CDR1 and CDR2: PRHDT and FYEKMQ (reference sequence). This TCR was recovered from a female donor with multiple sclerosis, enrolled in a pregnancy study. Source: peripheral blood, taken in the second trimester of pregnancy. This chain uses TRBV13 with TRBJ2-3, with D possibly matching TRBD2 (6 bases). The CDR3 bases are TGTGCCAGCAGCTCATCCGGGGGTAGCACAGATACGCAGTATTTT. The encoded protein is CASSSSGGSTDTQYF.